This record covers a single TCR beta chain. This sample was included in a study of blood T cell repertoires in COVID-19. Germline V CDR1 and CDR2: SGHRS, YFSETQ. This CDR3 spans 14 amino acids. V lost 2 bases and J lost 2; bases outside the gene matches: 4. Seattle participants joined during active infection and were tracked over time. As processed by the authors: Amplifying reference gene primers gave estimates of nucleated cell counts. Using immunoSEQ multiplex PCR, the repertoire was profiled, and TCRdb retains in-frame clones only, with some absent. That table furnishes V, J and clone size, whereas the DNA furnished D and trimming. The sample contains roughly 160,000 clones, approximately 87% of which appear only once.

This sequence joins TRBV5-1 and TRBJ2-7; the match to TRBD1 covers 7 bases. The TCR sequence derives from a woman in her 70s with COVID-19, enrolled during active disease. Sequencing was done on a sample of peripheral blood. The CDR3 nucleotides are TGCGCCAGCAGCTTACCAGGGGGACCCTACGAGCAGTACTTC. Protein sequence: CASSLPGGPYEQYF.